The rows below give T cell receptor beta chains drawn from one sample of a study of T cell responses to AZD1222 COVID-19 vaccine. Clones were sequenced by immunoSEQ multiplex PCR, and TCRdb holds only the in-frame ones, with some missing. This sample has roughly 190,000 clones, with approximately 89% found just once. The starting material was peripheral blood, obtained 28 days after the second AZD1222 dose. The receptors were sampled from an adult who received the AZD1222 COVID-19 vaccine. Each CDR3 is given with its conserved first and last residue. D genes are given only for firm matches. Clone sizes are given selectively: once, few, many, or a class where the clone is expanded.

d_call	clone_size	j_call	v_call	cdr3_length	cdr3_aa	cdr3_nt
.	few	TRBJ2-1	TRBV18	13	CASSATAGLGQFF	TGTGCCAGCTCAGCCACCGCAGGGTTAGGCCAGTTCTTC
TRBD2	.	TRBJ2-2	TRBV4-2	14	CASSQARGTGELFF	TGTGCCAGCAGCCAAGCGCGGGGGACCGGGGAGCTGTTTTTT
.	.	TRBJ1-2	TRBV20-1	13	CSASYTGLRGYTF	TGCAGTGCTAGTTACACAGGGTTACGAGGCTACACCTTC
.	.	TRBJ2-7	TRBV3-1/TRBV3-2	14	CASSQGWSTYEQYF	TGTGCCAGCAGCCAAGGATGGAGTACCTACGAGCAGTACTTC
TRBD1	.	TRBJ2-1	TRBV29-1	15	CSVEATGGPGDEQFF	TGCAGCGTTGAAGCGACAGGGGGACCTGGGGATGAGCAGTTCTTC
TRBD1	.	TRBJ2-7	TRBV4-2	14	CASSHGTASYEQYF	TGTGCCAGCAGCCATGGGACAGCCTCCTACGAGCAGTACTTC
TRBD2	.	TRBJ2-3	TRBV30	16	CAWSVQLAGPTDTQYF	TGTGCCTGGAGTGTACAGCTAGCGGGACCCACAGATACGCAGTATTTT
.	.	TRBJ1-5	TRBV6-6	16	CASSPGGPNMGEPQHF	TGTGCCAGCAGTCCTGGGGGACCTAACATGGGGGAGCCCCAGCATTTT
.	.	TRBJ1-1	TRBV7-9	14	CASSRGHQSTEAFF	TGTGCCAGCAGCCGCGGACACCAGAGCACTGAAGCTTTCTTT
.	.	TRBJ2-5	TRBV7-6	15	CASSLSLGWQETQYF	TGTGCCAGCAGCTTATCCCTTGGGTGGCAAGAGACCCAGTACTTC
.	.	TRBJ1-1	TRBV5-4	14	CASSRQGLRTEAFF	TGTGCCAGCAGCCGTCAGGGTTTAAGAACTGAAGCTTTCTTT
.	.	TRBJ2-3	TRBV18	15	CASSPRGLMTDTQYF	TGTGCCAGCTCACCTCGGGGGCTTATGACAGATACGCAGTATTTT
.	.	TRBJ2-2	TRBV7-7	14	CASSLGSYTGELFF	TGTGCTAGCAGCTTAGGCAGCTACACCGGGGAGCTGTTTTTT
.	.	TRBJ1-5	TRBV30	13	CAWNRYSNQPQHF	TGTGCCTGGAACCGGTATAGCAATCAGCCCCAGCATTTT
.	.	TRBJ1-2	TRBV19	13	CASSIPGRYGYTF	TGTGCCAGTAGTATTCCGGGACGCTATGGCTACACCTTC
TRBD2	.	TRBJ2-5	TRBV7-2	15	CASSQWFSGGEGQYF	TGTGCCAGCAGCCAATGGTTCTCCGGCGGGGAGGGCCAGTACTTC
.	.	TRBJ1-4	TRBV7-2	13	CASSLFTGEKLFF	TGTGCCAGCAGCTTATTTACGGGAGAAAAACTGTTTTTT
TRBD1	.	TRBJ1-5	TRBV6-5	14	CASSFQGAGQPQHF	TGTGCCAGCAGTTTCCAGGGGGCTGGACAGCCCCAGCATTTT
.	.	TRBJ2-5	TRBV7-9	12	CASSLSWETQYF	TGTGCCAGCAGCTTATCTTGGGAGACCCAGTACTTC
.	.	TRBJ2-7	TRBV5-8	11	CASSARGEQYF	TGTGCCAGCAGCGCTCGGGGGGAGCAGTACTTC
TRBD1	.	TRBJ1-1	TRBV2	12	CASTGDRSEAFF	TGTGCCAGCACCGGGGACAGATCTGAAGCTTTCTTT
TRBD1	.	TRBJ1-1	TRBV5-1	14	CASRLQGVNTEAFF	TGCGCCAGCAGGCTACAGGGGGTGAACACTGAAGCTTTCTTT
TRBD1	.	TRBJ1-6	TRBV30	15	CAWSVDRGTGWPLHF	TGTGCCTGGAGTGTAGACAGGGGGACCGGTTGGCCCCTCCACTTT
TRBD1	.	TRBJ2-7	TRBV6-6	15	CASSYSQGRAYEQYF	TGTGCCAGCAGTTACTCACAGGGGAGAGCCTACGAGCAGTACTTC
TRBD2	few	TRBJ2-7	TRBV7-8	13	CASSFSGRGEQYF	TGTGCCAGCAGCTTTAGCGGGAGGGGGGAGCAGTACTTC
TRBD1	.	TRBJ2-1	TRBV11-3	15	CASTPGTGTYNEQFF	TGTGCCAGCACTCCGGGGACAGGGACCTACAATGAGCAGTTCTTC
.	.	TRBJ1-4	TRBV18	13	CASSLDANEKLFF	TGTGCCAGCTCACTGGACGCGAATGAAAAACTGTTTTTT
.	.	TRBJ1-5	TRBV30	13	CAWSFRGSQPQHF	TGTGCCTGGAGTTTTCGGGGAAGCCAGCCCCAGCATTTT
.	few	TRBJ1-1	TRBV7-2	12	CASSLGYTEAFF	TGTGCCAGCAGCTTAGGCTACACTGAAGCTTTCTTT
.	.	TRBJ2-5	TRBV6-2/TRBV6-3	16	CASSRPPGRYRETQYF	TGTGCCAGCAGTAGGCCCCCGGGACGGTATAGGGAGACCCAGTACTTC
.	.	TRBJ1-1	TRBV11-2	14	CASSSQGRGTEAFF	TGTGCCAGCAGCTCCCAGGGACGGGGCACTGAAGCTTTCTTT
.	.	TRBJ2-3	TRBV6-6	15	CASSFRDFTRGTQYF	TGTGCCAGCAGTTTCCGGGACTTCACTCGGGGTACGCAGTATTTT
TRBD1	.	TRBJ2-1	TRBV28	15	CASSLDRPSYNEQFF	TGTGCCAGCAGTTTGGACAGGCCATCCTACAATGAGCAGTTCTTC
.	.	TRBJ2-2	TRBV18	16	CASSPALLGDTGELFF	TGTGCCAGCTCACCGGCGTTACTCGGGGACACCGGGGAGCTGTTTTTT
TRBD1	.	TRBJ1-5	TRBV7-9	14	CASSPGTGNQPQHF	TGTGCCAGCAGCCCCGGGACAGGGAATCAGCCCCAGCATTTT
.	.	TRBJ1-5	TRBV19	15	CASSPQGSGNQPQHF	TGTGCCAGTAGTCCTCAGGGGTCAGGCAATCAGCCCCAGCATTTT
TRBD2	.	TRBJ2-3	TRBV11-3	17	CASSLGGGTLPRGTQYF	TGTGCCAGCAGCTTAGGGGGGGGAACCCTCCCACGGGGTACGCAGTATTTT
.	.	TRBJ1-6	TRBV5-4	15	CASSSNQGRESPLHF	TGTGCCAGCAGCTCCAACCAGGGTAGGGAGTCACCCCTCCACTTT
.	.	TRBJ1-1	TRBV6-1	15	CASSDRGWMNTEAFF	TGTGCCAGCAGTGACAGGGGTTGGATGAACACTGAAGCTTTCTTT
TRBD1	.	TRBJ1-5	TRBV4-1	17	CASSLGEGAARNQPQHF	TGCGCCAGCAGCCTGGGAGAGGGGGCTGCACGCAATCAGCCCCAGCATTTT
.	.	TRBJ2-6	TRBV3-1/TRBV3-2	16	CASSQIPTSGANVLTF	TGTGCCAGCAGCCAAATCCCTACCTCTGGGGCCAACGTCCTGACTTTC
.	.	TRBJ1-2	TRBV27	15	CASKGAGTGLYGYTF	TGTGCCAGTAAAGGGGCTGGGACCGGGCTCTATGGCTACACCTTC
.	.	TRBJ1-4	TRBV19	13	CASSRGWGEKLFF	TGTGCCAGTAGTAGGGGCTGGGGTGAAAAACTGTTTTTT
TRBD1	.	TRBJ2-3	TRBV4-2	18	CASSPLPPGTGLQGTQYF	TGTGCCAGCAGCCCCCTTCCACCCGGGACAGGGCTTCAAGGCACGCAGTATTTT
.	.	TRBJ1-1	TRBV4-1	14	CASSLGPVNTEAFF	TGCGCCAGCAGCCTTGGACCGGTGAACACTGAAGCTTTCTTT
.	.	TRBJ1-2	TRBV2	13	CASNPQRDYGYTF	TGTGCCAGCAACCCCCAGCGAGACTATGGCTACACCTTC
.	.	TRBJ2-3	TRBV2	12	CASSDNTDTQYF	TGTGCCAGCAGTGATAACACAGATACGCAGTATTTT
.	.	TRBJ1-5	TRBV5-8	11	CASSLGQPQHF	TGTGCCAGCAGCTTAGGTCAGCCCCAGCATTTT
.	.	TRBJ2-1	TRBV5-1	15	CASSLIPGSYNEQFF	TGCGCCAGCAGCTTGATCCCCGGCTCCTACAATGAGCAGTTCTTC
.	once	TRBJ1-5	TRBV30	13	CAWSPGLNQPQHF	TGTGCCTGGAGTCCAGGGCTTAATCAGCCCCAGCATTTT